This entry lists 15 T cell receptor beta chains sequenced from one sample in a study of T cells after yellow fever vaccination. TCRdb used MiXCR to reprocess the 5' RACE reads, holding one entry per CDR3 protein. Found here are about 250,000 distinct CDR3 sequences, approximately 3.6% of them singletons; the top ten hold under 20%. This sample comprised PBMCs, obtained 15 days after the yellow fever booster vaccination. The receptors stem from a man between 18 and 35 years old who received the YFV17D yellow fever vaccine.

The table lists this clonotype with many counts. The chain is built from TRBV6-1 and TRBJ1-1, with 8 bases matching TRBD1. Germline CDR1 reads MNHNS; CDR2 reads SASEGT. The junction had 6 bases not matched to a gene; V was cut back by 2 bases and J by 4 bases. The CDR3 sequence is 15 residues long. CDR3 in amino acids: CASSEMDRVATEAFF. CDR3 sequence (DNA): TGTGCCAGCAGTGAAATGGACAGGGTGGCCACTGAAGCTTTCTTT.

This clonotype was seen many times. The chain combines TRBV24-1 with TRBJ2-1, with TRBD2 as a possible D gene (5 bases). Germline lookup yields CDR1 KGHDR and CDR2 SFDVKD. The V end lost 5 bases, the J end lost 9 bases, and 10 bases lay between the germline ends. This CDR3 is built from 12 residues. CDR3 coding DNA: TGTGCCACCAGTGGCCAGCGGTTTGAGCAGTTCTTC. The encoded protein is CATSGQRFEQFF.

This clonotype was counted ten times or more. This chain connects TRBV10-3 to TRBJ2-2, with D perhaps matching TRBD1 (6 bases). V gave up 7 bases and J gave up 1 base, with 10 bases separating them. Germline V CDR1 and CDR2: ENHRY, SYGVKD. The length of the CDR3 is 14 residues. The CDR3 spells CAITRQENTGELFF. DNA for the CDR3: TGTGCCATCACCCGACAGGAGAACACCGGGGAGCTGTTTTTT.

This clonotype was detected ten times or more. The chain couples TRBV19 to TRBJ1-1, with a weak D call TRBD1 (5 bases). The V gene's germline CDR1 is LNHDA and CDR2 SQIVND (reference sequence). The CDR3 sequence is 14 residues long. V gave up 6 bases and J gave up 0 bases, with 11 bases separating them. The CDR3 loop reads CASSTDRLNTEAFF. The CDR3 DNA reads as TGTGCCAGTAGCACCGACAGACTGAACACTGAAGCTTTCTTT.

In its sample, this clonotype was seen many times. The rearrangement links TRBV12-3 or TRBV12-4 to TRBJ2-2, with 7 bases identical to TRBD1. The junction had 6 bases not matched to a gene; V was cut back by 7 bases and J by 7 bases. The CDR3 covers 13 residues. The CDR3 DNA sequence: TGTGCCAGCACCCGACAGGGCGGCGGGGAGCTGTTTTTT. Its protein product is CASTRQGGGELFF.

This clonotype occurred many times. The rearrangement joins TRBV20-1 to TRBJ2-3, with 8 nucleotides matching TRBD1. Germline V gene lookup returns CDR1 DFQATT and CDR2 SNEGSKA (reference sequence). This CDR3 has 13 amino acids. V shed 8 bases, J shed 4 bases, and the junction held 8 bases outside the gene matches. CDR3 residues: CSRLQGAADTQYF. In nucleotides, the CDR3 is TGCAGTAGACTTCAGGGGGCAGCAGATACGCAGTATTTT.

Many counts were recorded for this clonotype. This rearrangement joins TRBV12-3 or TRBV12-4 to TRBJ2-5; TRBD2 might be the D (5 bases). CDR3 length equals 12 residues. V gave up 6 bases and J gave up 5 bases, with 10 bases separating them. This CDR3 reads CASRRTAETQYF. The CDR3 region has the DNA TGTGCCAGCAGGAGGACTGCGGAGACCCAGTACTTC.

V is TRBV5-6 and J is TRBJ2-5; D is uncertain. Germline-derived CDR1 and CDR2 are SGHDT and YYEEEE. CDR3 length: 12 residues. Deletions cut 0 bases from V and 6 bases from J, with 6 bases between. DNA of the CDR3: TGTGCCAGCAGCTTGGTCGCAAAGACCCAGTACTTC. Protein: CASSLVAKTQYF.

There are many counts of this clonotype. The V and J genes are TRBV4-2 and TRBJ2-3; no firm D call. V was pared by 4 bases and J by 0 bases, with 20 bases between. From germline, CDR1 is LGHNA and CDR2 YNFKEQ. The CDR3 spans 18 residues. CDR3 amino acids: CASSPSPGSLDSTDTQYF. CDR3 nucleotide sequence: TGTGCCAGCAGCCCCTCGCCCGGGTCACTCGATAGCACAGATACGCAGTATTTT.

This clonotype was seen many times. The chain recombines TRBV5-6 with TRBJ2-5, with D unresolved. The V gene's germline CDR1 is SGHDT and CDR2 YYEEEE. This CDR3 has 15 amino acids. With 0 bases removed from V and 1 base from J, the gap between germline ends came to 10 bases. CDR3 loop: CASSLGHWSQETQYF. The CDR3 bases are TGTGCCAGCAGCTTGGGGCACTGGTCCCAAGAGACCCAGTACTTC.

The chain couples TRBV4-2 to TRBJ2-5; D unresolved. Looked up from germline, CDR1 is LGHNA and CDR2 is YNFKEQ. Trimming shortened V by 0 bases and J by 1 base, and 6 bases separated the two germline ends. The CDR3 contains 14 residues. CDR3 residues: CASSQDSPQETQYF. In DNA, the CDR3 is TGTGCCAGCAGCCAAGATTCTCCCCAAGAGACCCAGTACTTC.

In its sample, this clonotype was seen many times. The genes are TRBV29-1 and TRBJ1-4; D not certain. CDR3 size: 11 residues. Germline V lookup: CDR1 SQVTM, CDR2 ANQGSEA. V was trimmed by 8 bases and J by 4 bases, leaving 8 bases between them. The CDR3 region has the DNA TGCAGCTCAACGTATAATGAAAAACTGTTTTTT. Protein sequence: CSSTYNEKLFF. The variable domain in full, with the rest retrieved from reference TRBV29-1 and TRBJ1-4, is SAVISQKPSRDICQRGTSLTIQCQVDSQVTMMFWYRQQPGQSLTLIATANQGSEATYESGFVIDKFPISRPNLTFSTLTVSNMSPEDSSIYLCSSTYNEKLFFGSGTQLSVL.

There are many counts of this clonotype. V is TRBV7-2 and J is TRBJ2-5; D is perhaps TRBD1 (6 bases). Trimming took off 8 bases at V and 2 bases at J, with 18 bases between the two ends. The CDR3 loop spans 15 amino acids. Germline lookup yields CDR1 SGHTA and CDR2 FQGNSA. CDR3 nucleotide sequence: TGTGCCAGCGCCGGACAGTCAACTATTCAAGAGACCCAGTACTTC. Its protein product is CASAGQSTIQETQYF.

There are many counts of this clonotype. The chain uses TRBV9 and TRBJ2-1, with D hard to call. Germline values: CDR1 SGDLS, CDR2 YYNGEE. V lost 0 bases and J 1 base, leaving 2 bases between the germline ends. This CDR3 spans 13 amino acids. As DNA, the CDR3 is TGTGCCAGCAGCGTAGGGTCCTACAATGAGCAGTTCTTC. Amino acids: CASSVGSYNEQFF.

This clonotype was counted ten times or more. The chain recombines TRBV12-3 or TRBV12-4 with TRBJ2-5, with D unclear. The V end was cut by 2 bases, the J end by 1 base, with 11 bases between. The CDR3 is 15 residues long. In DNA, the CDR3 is TGTGCCAGCAGTTTAAACTACGGGTCCCAAGAGACCCAGTACTTC. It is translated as CASSLNYGSQETQYF.